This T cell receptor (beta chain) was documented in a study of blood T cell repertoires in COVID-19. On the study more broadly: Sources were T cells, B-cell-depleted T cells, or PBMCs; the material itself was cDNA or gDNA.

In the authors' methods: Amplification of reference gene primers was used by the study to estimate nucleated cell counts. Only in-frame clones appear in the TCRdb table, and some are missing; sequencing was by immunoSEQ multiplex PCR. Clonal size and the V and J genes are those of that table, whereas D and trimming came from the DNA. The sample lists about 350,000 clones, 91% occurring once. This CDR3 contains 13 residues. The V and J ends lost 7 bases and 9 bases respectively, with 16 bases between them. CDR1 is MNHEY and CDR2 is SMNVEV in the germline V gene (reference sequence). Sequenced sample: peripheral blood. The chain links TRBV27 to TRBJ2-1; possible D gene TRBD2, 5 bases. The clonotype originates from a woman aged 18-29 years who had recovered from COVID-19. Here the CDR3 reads CASTRSGSGEQFF. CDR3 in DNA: TGTGCCAGCACCAGGTCCGGCAGCGGTGAGCAGTTCTTC.